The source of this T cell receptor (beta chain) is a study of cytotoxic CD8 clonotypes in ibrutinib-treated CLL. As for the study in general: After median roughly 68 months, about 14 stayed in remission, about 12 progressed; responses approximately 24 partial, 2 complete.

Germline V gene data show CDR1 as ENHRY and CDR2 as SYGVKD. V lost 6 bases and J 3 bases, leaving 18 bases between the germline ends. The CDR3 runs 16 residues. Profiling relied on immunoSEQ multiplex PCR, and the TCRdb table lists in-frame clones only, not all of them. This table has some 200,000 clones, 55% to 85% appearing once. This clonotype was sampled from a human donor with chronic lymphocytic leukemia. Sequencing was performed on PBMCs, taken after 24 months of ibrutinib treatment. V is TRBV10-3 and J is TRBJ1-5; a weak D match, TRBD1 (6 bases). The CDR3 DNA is TGTGCCATCAGGGACAGCCAAACCTTATCCAATCAGCCCCAGCATTTT. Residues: CAIRDSQTLSNQPQHF.